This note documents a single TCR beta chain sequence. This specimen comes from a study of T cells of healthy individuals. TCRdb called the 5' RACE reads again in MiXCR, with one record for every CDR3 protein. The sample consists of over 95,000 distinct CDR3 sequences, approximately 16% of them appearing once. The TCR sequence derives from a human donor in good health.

CDR3: CASSLEGPLNSPLHF. DNA of the CDR3: TGTGCCAGCAGCTTAGAAGGGCCCCTTAATTCACCCCTCCACTTT. The V gene is TRBV7-2, the J gene TRBJ1-6; D gene ambiguous. Germline-derived CDR1 and CDR2 are SGHTA and FQGNSA. V lost 1 base to trimming and J lost 6 bases, with 10 bases between them. The CDR3 contains 15 residues.